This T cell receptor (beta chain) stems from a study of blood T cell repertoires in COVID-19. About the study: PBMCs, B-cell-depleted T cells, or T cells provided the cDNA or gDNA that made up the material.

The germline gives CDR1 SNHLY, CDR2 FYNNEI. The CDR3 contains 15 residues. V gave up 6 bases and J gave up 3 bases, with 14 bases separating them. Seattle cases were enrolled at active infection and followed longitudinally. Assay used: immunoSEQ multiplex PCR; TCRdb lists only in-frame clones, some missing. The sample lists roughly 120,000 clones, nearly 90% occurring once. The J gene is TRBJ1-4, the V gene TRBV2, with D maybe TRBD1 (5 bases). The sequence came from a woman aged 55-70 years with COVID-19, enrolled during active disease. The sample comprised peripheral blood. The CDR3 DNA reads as TGTGCCAGCAGGGGGGGGGACGGTTCTAATGAAAAACTGTTTTTT. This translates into CASRGGDGSNEKLFF.